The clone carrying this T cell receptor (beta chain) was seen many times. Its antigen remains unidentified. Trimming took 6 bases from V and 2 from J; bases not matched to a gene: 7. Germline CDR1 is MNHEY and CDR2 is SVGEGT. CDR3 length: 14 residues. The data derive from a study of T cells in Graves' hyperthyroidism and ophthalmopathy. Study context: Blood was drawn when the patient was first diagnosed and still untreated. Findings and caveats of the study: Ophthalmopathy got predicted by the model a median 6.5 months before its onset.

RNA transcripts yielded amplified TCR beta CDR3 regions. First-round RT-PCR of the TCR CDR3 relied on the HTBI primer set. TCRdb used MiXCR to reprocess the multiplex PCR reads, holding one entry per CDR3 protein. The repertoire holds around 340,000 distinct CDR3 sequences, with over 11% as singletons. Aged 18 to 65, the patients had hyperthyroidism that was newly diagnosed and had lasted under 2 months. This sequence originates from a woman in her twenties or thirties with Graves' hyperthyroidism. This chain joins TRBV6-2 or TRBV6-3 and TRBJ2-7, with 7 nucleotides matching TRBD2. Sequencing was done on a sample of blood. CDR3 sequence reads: CASSDPAGTYEQYF. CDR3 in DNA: TGTGCCAGCAGCGATCCAGCGGGAACCTACGAGCAGTACTTC.